This T cell receptor beta chain originates from a study of radiation and T cells in renal cell carcinoma. Stated time point: blood 2 weeks post-SBRT. Treatment of the sample: 15 Gy SBRT to primary tumor, nephrectomy 4 weeks later. Measured with immunoSEQ multiplex PCR; TCRdb has only the in-frame clones, and not every one. The sample consists of about 130,000 clones, roughly four fifths of them appearing once. Trimming took 1 base from V and 1 from J, leaving 10 bases between them. Per the germline V gene, CDR1 is SGHAT and CDR2 is FQNNGV. The CDR3 spans 15 residues. This sequence joins TRBV11-2 and TRBJ1-1; D ambiguous. The TCR comes from a woman aged 55 to 70 with renal cell carcinoma. Sequenced here: blood, sampled from a patient whose treatment included radiotherapy and nephrectomy. DNA of the CDR3: TGTGCCAGCAGCTTAGCGCTTGGGTCGAACACTGAAGCTTTCTTT. It encodes CASSLALGSNTEAFF.